A selection of T cell receptor beta chains follows, all from one sample in a study of T cell responses to AZD1222 COVID-19 vaccine. Sequencing used immunoSEQ multiplex PCR; TCRdb keeps in-frame clones, though not all of them. The profile shows 100,000 to 120,000 clones, approximately 94% of them singletons. The source was peripheral blood, collected 28 days after the second AZD1222 dose. These receptors originate from an adult who received the AZD1222 COVID-19 vaccine. The CDR3 runs from the conserved cysteine through the conserved F or W. A D gene is named only where the DNA matches it firmly. The listing skips clone size in some rows; elsewhere it reads once, few, many or a size class.

J | D | V | size | DNA | CDR3
TRBJ2-5 | . | TRBV24-1 | . | TGTGCCACCAGTGATGGGCGCCAGGGGAGGGAAGAGACCCAGTACTTC | CATSDGRQGREETQYF
TRBJ2-2 | TRBD2 | TRBV5-1 | . | TGCGCCAGCAGATGGGATAGCGGGAGCCCGAACACCGGGGAGCTGTTTTTT | CASRWDSGSPNTGELFF
TRBJ1-1 | . | TRBV21-1 | . | TGTGCCAGCGGTAGACAGGGGAACACTGAAGCTTTCTTT | CASGRQGNTEAFF
TRBJ1-5 | . | TRBV25-1 | . | TGTGCCAGCAGTGGGCCTTATAGCAATCAGCCCCAGCATTTT | CASSGPYSNQPQHF
TRBJ1-2 | . | TRBV18 | once | TGTGCCAGCTCACCTGGAATTGTCAGTGATGGCTACACCTTC | CASSPGIVSDGYTF
TRBJ1-2 | . | TRBV3-1/TRBV3-2 | . | TGTGCCAGCAGCCTAAGGAGAGGGGGGCTGAATGGCTACACCTTC | CASSLRRGGLNGYTF
TRBJ1-1 | . | TRBV5-1 | . | TGCGCCAGCAGCCCCGGTCGAGGGGACACTGAAGCTTTCTTT | CASSPGRGDTEAFF
TRBJ2-1 | TRBD1 | TRBV5-1 | . | TGCGCCAGCAGTTTTAATCGACAGGGCCCGTACAATGAGCAGTTCTTC | CASSFNRQGPYNEQFF
TRBJ2-1 | . | TRBV24-1 | . | TGTGCCACCAGTGAAAAAGGGGCGCGGTTGAATGAGCAGTTCTTC | CATSEKGARLNEQFF
TRBJ2-3 | . | TRBV12-3/TRBV12-4 | . | TGTGCCAGCAGTTTGTTTGATACGCAGTATTTT | CASSLFDTQYF
TRBJ1-1 | . | TRBV27 | . | TGTGCCAGCAGTTTAGGGGGTTGGGGGAACACTGAAGCTTTCTTT | CASSLGGWGNTEAFF
TRBJ1-2 | . | TRBV29-1 | . | TGCAGCGTTCCGTCGACAGATAACTATGGCTACACCTTC | CSVPSTDNYGYTF
TRBJ2-7 | . | TRBV15 | once | TGTGCCACCAGCAGAGATGGGGCAACAGGTCGTACGGTGCAGTACTTC | CATSRDGATGRTVQYF
TRBJ2-7 | . | TRBV5-6 | . | TGTGCCAGCAGCTTGATAGCGGGACAGAGCCTTTCCTACGAGCAGTACTTC | CASSLIAGQSLSYEQYF
TRBJ1-5 | . | TRBV12-1 | . | TGTGCCAGAGGGGGTGGCAGGGAAGAAGGTCAGCCCCAGCATTTT | CARGGGREEGQPQHF
TRBJ1-5 | . | TRBV6-5 | . | TGTGCCAGCAGAAGGACAGCTTTCAATCAGCCCCAGCATTTT | CASRRTAFNQPQHF
TRBJ2-2 | . | TRBV11-3 | . | TGTGCCAGCAGCCCAGGGTCCACCGGGGAGCTGTTTTTT | CASSPGSTGELFF
TRBJ1-5 | . | TRBV19 | . | TGTGCCAGTAGTATATTGAGGGATCAGCCCCAGCATTTT | CASSILRDQPQHF
TRBJ1-1 | . | TRBV2 | . | TGTGCCAGCAGTGATGGGGGGCAAACTGAAGCTTTCTTT | CASSDGGQTEAFF
TRBJ1-1 | . | TRBV11-3 | . | TGTGCCAGCAGCTTACGAGGGAATGGGGACACTGAAGCTTTCTTT | CASSLRGNGDTEAFF
TRBJ1-2 | . | TRBV28 | . | TGTGCCAGCAGTTTTCCTGGGGACAACTATGGCTACACCTTC | CASSFPGDNYGYTF
TRBJ2-7 | . | TRBV6-5 | once | TGTGCCAGCAGTTATCGAGACAGCTTTTTCAAGCAGTACTTC | CASSYRDSFFKQYF
TRBJ1-3 | . | TRBV6-5 | once | TGTGCCAGCAGTTACACCAGACTTGGAAACACCATATATTTT | CASSYTRLGNTIYF
TRBJ2-7 | . | TRBV9 | . | TGTGCCAGCAGCGTAGACGGAAATCTCTACGAGCAGTACTTC | CASSVDGNLYEQYF
TRBJ2-1 | . | TRBV9 | . | TGTGCCAGCAGCCCCTCGGGTGCGAATGAGCAGTTCTTC | CASSPSGANEQFF
TRBJ1-5 | . | TRBV12-3/TRBV12-4 | . | TGTGCCAGCGGGAGGGGCAATCAGCCCCAGCATTTT | CASGRGNQPQHF
TRBJ1-5 | . | TRBV19 | . | TGTGCCAGTAGTATAGGATGGGGGGGCAATCAGCCCCAGCATTTT | CASSIGWGGNQPQHF
TRBJ2-5 | . | TRBV12-3/TRBV12-4 | . | TGTGCCAGCAGTTTATTTTTAGGAGAGACCCAGTACTTC | CASSLFLGETQYF
TRBJ2-7 | . | TRBV11-1 | . | TGTGCCAGCAGCTTTAACAACAGGCCCTCCTACGAGCAGTACTTC | CASSFNNRPSYEQYF
TRBJ2-7 | TRBD1 | TRBV6-5 | . | TGTGCCAGCAGGTGGACAGGTGACTCCTACGAGCAGTACTTC | CASRWTGDSYEQYF
TRBJ1-1 | . | TRBV2 | . | TGTGCCAGCAGCGGGGGTGGAGACACTGAAGCTTTCTTT | CASSGGGDTEAFF
TRBJ2-7 | . | TRBV4-1 | . | TGCGCCAGCAGCCAAGCATCCAGTCACGAGCAGTACTTC | CASSQASSHEQYF
TRBJ2-7 | TRBD1 | TRBV29-1 | . | TGCAGCGTTGACATCCGGGACAGGGGATCCTACGAGCAGTACTTC | CSVDIRDRGSYEQYF
TRBJ1-2 | . | TRBV5-6 | . | TGTGCCAGCAGCTTGGCAGCCCCGGCGGGCTATGGCTACACCTTC | CASSLAAPAGYGYTF
TRBJ2-7 | TRBD1 | TRBV3-1/TRBV3-2 | . | TGTGCCAGCAGCCAGGGACAGTTCTACGAGCAGTACTTC | CASSQGQFYEQYF
TRBJ2-1 | TRBD2 | TRBV2 | . | TGTGCCAGCAGTGAACGCGGGAGTCTTTACAATGAGCAGTTCTTC | CASSERGSLYNEQFF
TRBJ2-5 | . | TRBV5-6 | . | TGTGCCAGCAGCCTGAGAGAGACCCAGTACTTC | CASSLRETQYF
TRBJ1-5 | . | TRBV29-1 | . | TGCAGCGTTGTCTGGGGGAGCAATCAGCCCCAGCATTTT | CSVVWGSNQPQHF
TRBJ1-5 | . | TRBV28 | once | TGTGCCAGCACAATTGGGGTTAGCAATCAGCCCCAGCATTTT | CASTIGVSNQPQHF
TRBJ2-7 | TRBD1 | TRBV29-1 | . | TGCAGCGTGAGACCGACAGGGAAAAGCTACGAGCAGTACTTC | CSVRPTGKSYEQYF
TRBJ2-5 | TRBD2 | TRBV7-2 | once | TGTGCCAGCAGCTTACACGGGGGGGCCCTGGAGACCCAGTACTTC | CASSLHGGALETQYF
TRBJ1-3 | . | TRBV5-1 | . | TGCGCCAGCAGCCCTCGGCAGACTATCCACTCTGGAAACACCATATATTTT | CASSPRQTIHSGNTIYF
TRBJ2-3 | . | TRBV2 | . | TGTGCCAGCAGTGAAGAAGCCGACCAAGGTACGCAGTATTTT | CASSEEADQGTQYF
TRBJ1-3 | . | TRBV6-5 | once | TGTGCCAGCAATACCCCATCTGGAAACACCATATATTTT | CASNTPSGNTIYF